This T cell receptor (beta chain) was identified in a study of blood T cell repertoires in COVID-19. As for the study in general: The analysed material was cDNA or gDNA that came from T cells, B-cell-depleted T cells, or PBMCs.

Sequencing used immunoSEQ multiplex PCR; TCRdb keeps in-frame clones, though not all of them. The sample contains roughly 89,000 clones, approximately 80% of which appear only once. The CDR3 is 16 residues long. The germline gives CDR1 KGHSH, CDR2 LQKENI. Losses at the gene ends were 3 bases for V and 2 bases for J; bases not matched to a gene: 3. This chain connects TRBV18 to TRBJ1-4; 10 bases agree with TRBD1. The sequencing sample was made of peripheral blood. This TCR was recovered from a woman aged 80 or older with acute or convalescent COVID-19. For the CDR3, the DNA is TGTGCCAGCTCACCGGCGACAGGGGGCACTAATGAAAAACTGTTTTTT. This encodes CASSPATGGTNEKLFF. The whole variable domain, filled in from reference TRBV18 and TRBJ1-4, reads NAGVMQNPRHLVRRRGQEARLRCSPMKGHSHVYWYRQLPEEGLKFMVYLQKENIIDESGMPKERFSAEFPKEGPSILRIQQVVRGDSAAYFCASSPATGGTNEKLFFGSGTQLSVL.